One T cell receptor beta chain is described in this entry. From germline, CDR1 is LNHDA and CDR2 SQIVND (reference sequence). This CDR3 is 16 amino acids long. The ends lost 1 base at V and 7 bases at J; junction bases unmatched: 6. These data originate in a study of T cell changes during pregnancy in multiple sclerosis. Using immunoSEQ multiplex PCR, the repertoire was profiled, and TCRdb retains in-frame clones only, with some absent. The table shows approximately 60,000 clones, with roughly 90% occurring only once. The sample consisted of peripheral blood, taken before pregnancy. The chain has TRBV19 and TRBJ1-6; 8 nucleotides line up with TRBD1. The source of this sequence is a female donor with multiple sclerosis, enrolled in a pregnancy study. In DNA, the CDR3 is TGTGCCAGTAGTATAGGCCTGGACAGGGTCAATTCACCCCTCCACTTT. Amino acid sequence: CASSIGLDRVNSPLHF.